The 27 T cell receptor beta chains below were found in one sample sequenced in a study of blood T cell repertoires in COVID-19 (dated by TCRdb to about 2020). Library generation was performed with the immunoSEQ multiplex PCR assay. What TCRdb holds here is the immuneACCESS table cut down to in-frame rearrangements. Part of the clones is not present; checked against another copy, under half of the missing clones reflect an unresolved V gene, and the others are unexplained. Counted in this sample were some 110,000 clones; 80% to 95% of them appeared once. The ten biggest clones cover about 2% of the sample. The sequenced sample was peripheral blood. The source is a man aged 50 to 60 with COVID-19, enrolled during active disease.

The chain uses TRBV29-1 and TRBJ2-7; 11 bases match TRBD1. J lost 5 bases, V lost 7 bases, and 7 bases had no gene match. CDR1 and CDR2 (germline): SQVTM, ANQGSEA. The CDR3 consists of 13 residues. The CDR3 nucleotides are TGCAGCGCAGAAGGACAGGGGGCAAACGAGCAGTACTTC. This sequence encodes CSAEGQGANEQYF.

This chain uses TRBV5-6 with TRBJ1-2; possibly TRBD1 for D (5 bases). Trimming took off 0 bases at V and 4 bases at J, with 7 bases between the two ends. The length of the CDR3 is 13 residues. Germline lookup yields CDR1 SGHDT and CDR2 YYEEEE. CDR3 nucleotides: TGTGCCAGCAGCTTGGGACAGAGCTATGGCTACACCTTC. Translated: CASSLGQSYGYTF.

This chain links TRBV27 with TRBJ1-5, with 7 bases identical to TRBD1. V shed 6 bases, J shed 4 bases, and the junction held 9 bases outside the gene matches. This CDR3 has 15 amino acids. Germline V gives CDR1 MNHEY, CDR2 SMNVEV (reference sequence). The CDR3 coding sequence is TGTGCCAGCAGCCCAAGACAGGGTCGGAATCAGCCCCAGCATTTT. This codes for CASSPRQGRNQPQHF.

This clone came up once. This chain connects TRBV7-9 to TRBJ2-5; no clear D gene. V lost 5 bases and J 5 bases, leaving 15 bases between the germline ends. The germline CDR1 and CDR2 sequences are SEHNR and FQNEAQ (reference sequence). The CDR3 is 14 amino acids. CDR3 protein: CASSIREVRETQYF. The CDR3 region has the DNA TGTGCCAGCAGCATCCGCGAGGTGAGGGAGACCCAGTACTTC.

This chain connects TRBV18 to TRBJ1-5; 8 bases are shared with TRBD1. Germline V gives CDR1 KGHSH, CDR2 LQKENI. The V segment lost 4 bases and the J segment 6 bases; nucleotides outside the gene matches: 8. The CDR3 has 15 amino acids. CDR3 nucleotide sequence: TGTGCCAGCTCACGCGAGGACAGGGAAAGTCAGCCCCAGCATTTT. It translates to CASSREDRESQPQHF. Full variable domain (outside the CDR3, taken from reference TRBV18 and TRBJ1-5): NAGVMQNPRHLVRRRGQEARLRCSPMKGHSHVYWYRQLPEEGLKFMVYLQKENIIDESGMPKERFSAEFPKEGPSILRIQQVVRGDSAAYFCASSREDRESQPQHFGDGTRLSIL.

The chain links TRBV5-6 to TRBJ2-6; D is unclear. V dropped 4 bases and J dropped 4 bases, with 9 bases sitting between them. CDR3 length: 14 amino acids. Per germline, CDR1 SGHDT and CDR2 YYEEEE. The CDR3 region has the DNA TGTGCCAGCAGCCGACTTAACGGGGCCAACGTCCTGACTTTC. Its translation is CASSRLNGANVLTF.

This clone is termed medium-sized. V is TRBV3-1 (or the pseudogene TRBV3-2) and J is TRBJ1-5, with D unclear. V lost 0 bases to trimming and J lost 6 bases, with 15 bases between them. CDR1 and CDR2 from the germline V gene are LGHDT and YNNKEL (reference sequence). The CDR3 extends over 16 amino acids. This chain's CDR3 is CASSQDLGQSGQPQHF. The CDR3 DNA is TGTGCCAGCAGCCAAGATCTTGGGCAGAGCGGTCAGCCCCAGCATTTT.

The rearrangement joins TRBV28 to TRBJ1-4, with D unresolved. CDR1 is MDHEN and CDR2 is SYDVKM in the germline V gene. Deletions cut 5 bases from V and 7 bases from J, with 8 bases between. CDR3 size: 12 residues. This CDR3 reads CASSNQAEKLFF. The CDR3 nucleotides read TGTGCCAGCAGTAATCAAGCTGAAAAACTGTTTTTT.

The chain is built from TRBV30 and TRBJ2-1; D unclear. The germline V gene has CDR1 GTSNPN and CDR2 SVGIG (reference sequence). The V gene lost 1 base and the J gene lost 12 bases, with 19 bases spanning the gap. This CDR3 comprises 14 residues. This chain's CDR3 is CAWSGTDSPQRQFF. DNA for the CDR3: TGTGCCTGGAGTGGTACCGACTCCCCTCAAAGGCAGTTCTTC.

The CDR3 DNA reads as TGCAGCGTTTGTTTGGCGGGAGGGCTAGCCTACGAGCAGTACTTC. Its protein product is CSVCLAGGLAYEQYF. The chain has TRBV29-1 and TRBJ2-7, with 9 bases aligning to TRBD2. V gave up 5 bases and J gave up 2 bases; unmatched junction bases: 10. CDR3 size: 15 residues. In germline, CDR1 is SQVTM, CDR2 ANQGSEA.

The genes are TRBV5-1 and TRBJ2-6; tentative D call: TRBD1 (5 bases). Trimming left V 3 bases short and J 0 bases short, with 22 bases between. CDR1 SGHRS and CDR2 YFSETQ come from the germline V gene. This CDR3 spans 20 amino acids. CDR3 in DNA: TGCGCCAGCAGCTCCTACAGGACCCTCAGCCTCACCTCTGGGGCCAACGTCCTGACTTTC. Translating it yields CASSSYRTLSLTSGANVLTF.

The chain joins TRBV18 to TRBJ2-3, with unresolved D. The CDR3 is 15 amino acids. From germline, CDR1 is KGHSH and CDR2 LQKENI. Trimming removed 3 bases at V and 0 bases at J, with 10 bases between. The CDR3 protein is CASSPVSGSTDTQYF. In DNA form, the CDR3 reads TGTGCCAGCTCACCGGTTTCGGGTAGCACAGATACGCAGTATTTT.

A single count supports this clone. The J gene is TRBJ2-7, the V gene TRBV7-9; 10 bases map to TRBD2. Germline lookup yields CDR1 SEHNR and CDR2 FQNEAQ (reference sequence). The CDR3 consists of 14 residues. With 3 bases clipped from V and 2 bases from J, the junction kept 1 base outside the gene matches. CDR3 sequence reads: CASSFSGRAYEQYV. Written as DNA, the CDR3 is TGTGCCAGCAGCTTCAGCGGGAGGGCCTACGAGCAGTACGTC.

The DNA for the CDR3 is TGTGCCAGTAAAGCGACAGGGGATCAGCCCCAGCATTTT. Residues: CASKATGDQPQHF. The J gene is TRBJ1-5, the V gene TRBV19, with 8 positions matching TRBD1. Germline V gives CDR1 LNHDA, CDR2 SQIVND (reference sequence). V dropped 7 bases and J dropped 5; count of bases not matched to a gene: 4. The CDR3 has 13 amino acids.

The chain joins TRBV19 to TRBJ2-3, with D tentatively TRBD2 (6 bases). Germline lookup yields CDR1 LNHDA and CDR2 SQIVND (reference sequence). V was shortened by 3 bases and J by 4 bases, with 14 bases between the two germline ends. This CDR3 spans 15 amino acids. The CDR3 nucleotides read TGTGCCAGTAGTATCCTGGTGGGGGGAGCAGATACGCAGTATTTT. This translates into CASSILVGGADTQYF.

Written as DNA, the CDR3 is TGTGCCAGCAGCTCCCCCGGGACAGGGGTGTACTTC. This codes for CASSSPGTGVYF. This chain joins TRBV6-5 and TRBJ2-7; the match to TRBD1 covers 10 bases. The ends lost 6 bases at V and 12 bases at J; junction bases unmatched: 8. This CDR3 has 12 amino acids. The V gene's germline CDR1 is MNHEY and CDR2 SVGAGI.

This clone has more than one count but fewer than ten. The chain links TRBV7-9 to TRBJ2-4, with TRBD1 identical over 8 bases. Germline values: CDR1 SEHNR, CDR2 FQNEAQ (reference sequence). This CDR3 is built from 16 residues. V lost 5 bases, J lost 0 bases, and 6 bases stayed unmatched. CDR3 sequence reads: CASSPRTGLAKNIQYF. For the CDR3, the DNA is TGTGCCAGCAGCCCACGGACAGGGCTAGCCAAAAACATTCAGTACTTC.

The chain employs TRBV23-1 and TRBJ2-4, with 7 bases that match TRBD2. TRBV23-1 is an ORF, with its function uncertain. The CDR3 is made up of 17 amino acids. The junction had 17 bases not matched to a gene; V was cut back by 6 bases and J by 6 bases. CDR3: CASRLRDVPGRGNIQYF. CDR3 nucleotides: TGCGCCAGCAGACTCCGGGACGTCCCTGGGAGGGGAAACATTCAGTACTTC.

This sequence joins TRBV28 and TRBJ1-3; no firm D call. Germline V gene data show CDR1 as MDHEN and CDR2 as SYDVKM. The V end was cut by 4 bases, the J end by 0 bases, with 22 bases between. The CDR3 sequence is 19 residues long. CDR3 in DNA: TGTGCCAGCAGTTCCTCCCGACTGCCCGTTACCTTCTCTGGAAACACCATATATTTT. Translated, it gives CASSSSRLPVTFSGNTIYF.

This clone appeared once. DNA for the CDR3: TGCGCCAGCAGCTTGGATCAGGGGGCAGAGACCCAGTACTTC. As protein: CASSLDQGAETQYF. V gene TRBV5-1 combines with J gene TRBJ2-5, with 8 nucleotides matching TRBD1. J was trimmed by 4 bases and V by 0 bases; bases with no gene match: 2. Per the germline V gene, CDR1 is SGHRS and CDR2 is YFSETQ. CDR3 length: 14 amino acids.

The chain carries TRBV2 and TRBJ2-2; D may be TRBD1 (6 bases). Trimming took off 7 bases at V and 4 bases at J, with 10 bases between the two ends. Germline values: CDR1 SNHLY, CDR2 FYNNEI. The CDR3 runs 13 residues. CDR3: CASKTGTTGELFF. In nucleotides, the CDR3 is TGTGCCAGCAAGACAGGCACCACCGGGGAGCTGTTTTTT. The full variable domain, with the rest looked up from reference TRBV2 and TRBJ2-2, is EPEVTQTPSHQVTQMGQEVILRCVPISNHLYFYWYRQILGQKVEFLVSFYNNEISEKSEIFDDQFSVERPDGSNFTLKIRSTKLEDSAMYFCASKTGTTGELFFGEGSRLTVL.

The chain is built from TRBV7-2 and TRBJ2-5, with TRBD2 identical over 7 bases. The ends lost 5 bases at V and 1 base at J; junction bases unmatched: 4. Germline V gene lookup returns CDR1 SGHTA and CDR2 FQGNSA. The length of the CDR3 is 14 residues. The CDR3 is CASSASGAQETQYF. Here the CDR3 DNA reads TGTGCCAGCAGCGCGAGCGGGGCCCAAGAGACCCAGTACTTC. The full variable domain, with the rest looked up from reference TRBV7-2 and TRBJ2-5, is GAGVSQSPSNKVTEKGKDVELRCDPISGHTALYWYRQSLGQGLEFLIYFQGNSAPDKSGLPSDRFSAERTGGSVSTLTIQRTQQEDSAVYLCASSASGAQETQYFGPGTRLLVL.

The chain is built from TRBV5-4 and TRBJ2-7, with TRBD1 matching 7 bases. V was clipped by 4 bases and J by 1 base; unmatched bases: 8. CDR1 and CDR2 (germline): SGHNT, YYREEE (reference sequence). The CDR3 is 15 residues long. The CDR3 loop is CASSPGPGQSYEQYV. The CDR3, as DNA: TGTGCCAGCAGCCCAGGGCCGGGACAGTCCTACGAGCAGTACGTC.

This rearrangement joins TRBV18 to TRBJ2-7; 7 bases are a match to TRBD2. This CDR3 is built from 15 residues. Germline V lookup: CDR1 KGHSH, CDR2 LQKENI. Trimming cost V 3 bases and J 5 bases; bases outside gene matches: 10. The CDR3 sequence: CASSPTTSSSNEQYF. The CDR3, as DNA: TGTGCCAGCTCACCTACGACTAGCTCGTCCAACGAGCAGTACTTC.

The table lists this clone with a few counts. The genes are TRBV19 and TRBJ2-2; D gene ambiguous. CDR3 length equals 14 residues. The ends were cut back, 3 bases at V and 4 bases at J, with 9 bases in the middle. Per germline, CDR1 LNHDA and CDR2 SQIVND (reference sequence). The CDR3 spells CASSIAQITGELFF. CDR3 sequence (DNA): TGTGCCAGTAGTATTGCACAGATCACCGGGGAGCTGTTTTTT.

This chain joins TRBV12-3 or TRBV12-4 and TRBJ2-3, with D unresolved. This CDR3 is built from 12 residues. The V end was cut by 4 bases, the J end by 1 base, with 3 bases between. CDR3: CASSSGTDTQYF. CDR3 nucleotides: TGTGCCAGCAGTTCAGGCACAGATACGCAGTATTTT.

The V gene is TRBV28, the J gene TRBJ1-1; D gene unclear. The CDR3 length is 14 residues. Germline V CDR1 and CDR2: MDHEN, SYDVKM. Trimming took off 3 bases at V and 2 bases at J, with 10 bases between the two ends. The CDR3 region has the DNA TGTGCCAGCAGTTTTCAGAATAAAAACACTGAAGCTTTCTTT. Protein: CASSFQNKNTEAFF.